Only a few counts were recorded for the clone carrying this TCR beta chain. What it binds is not known. The germline CDR1 and CDR2 sequences are SGHRS and YFSETQ. The germline V and J ends were trimmed by 3 bases and 7 bases, with 10 bases remaining between them. There are 12 residues in the CDR3. This record comes from a study of T-cell memory formation after mild COVID-19. Overall study context: Most TCR clusters belonged to a single donor.

With constant-segment primers, 5'RACE yielded cDNA libraries of TCR alpha and TCR beta that carried sample barcodes and UMIs. TCRdb independently ran MiXCR on the 5' RACE reads; one entry per CDR3 protein. The repertoire holds about 39,000 distinct CDR3 sequences, with about 6.1% as singletons. Study-wide points: Some clones that responded turned up in pre-infection memory, which suggests that cross-reactive memory joined in. Chiefly within CM and EM were the contracting CD4+ clones; CD8+ ones were within EMRA.

The V call is TRBV5-1, the J call TRBJ1-1; possible D gene TRBD1, 5 bases. Sequenced sample: PBMCs or a T cell subset sorted from them (not recorded which). This TCR came from an adult who had mild COVID-19 (a few samples of this study predate the infection). Cell type and time point are not known. Here the CDR3 reads CASSSDSGEAFF. Here the CDR3 DNA reads TGCGCCAGCAGCTCCGACAGTGGTGAAGCTTTCTTT. The full variable domain, completed using reference TRBV5-1 and TRBJ1-1, is KAGVTQTPRYLIKTRGQQVTLSCSPISGHRSVSWYQQTPGQGLQFLFEYFSETQRNKGNFPGRFSGRQFSNSRSEMNVSTLELGDSALYLCASSSDSGEAFFGQGTRLTVV.